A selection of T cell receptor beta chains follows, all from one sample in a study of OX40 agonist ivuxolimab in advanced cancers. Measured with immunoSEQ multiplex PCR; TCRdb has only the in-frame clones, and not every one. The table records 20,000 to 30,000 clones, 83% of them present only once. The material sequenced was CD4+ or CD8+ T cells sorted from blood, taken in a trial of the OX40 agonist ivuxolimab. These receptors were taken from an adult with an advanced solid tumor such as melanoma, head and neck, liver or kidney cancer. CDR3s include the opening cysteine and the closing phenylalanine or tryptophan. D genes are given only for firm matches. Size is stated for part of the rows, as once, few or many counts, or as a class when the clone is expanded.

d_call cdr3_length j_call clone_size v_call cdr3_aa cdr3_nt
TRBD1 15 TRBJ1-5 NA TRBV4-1 CASSQTTGGDQPQHF TGCGCCAGCAGCCAGACCACAGGGGGCGATCAGCCCCAGCATTTT
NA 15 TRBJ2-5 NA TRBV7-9 CASSLTGRPQETQYF TGTGCCAGCAGCTTAACGGGGAGACCTCAAGAGACCCAGTACTTC
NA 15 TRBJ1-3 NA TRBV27 CASSFSGATGNTIYF TGTGCCAGCAGTTTTTCAGGGGCTACTGGAAACACCATATATTTT
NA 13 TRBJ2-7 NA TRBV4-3 CASSQDTDYEQYF TGCGCCAGCAGCCAAGATACAGACTACGAGCAGTACTTC
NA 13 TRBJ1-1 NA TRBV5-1 CASSLAEGFEAFF TGCGCCAGCAGCTTGGCCGAGGGGTTTGAAGCTTTCTTT
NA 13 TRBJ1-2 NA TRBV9 CASSPRTVYGYTF TGTGCCAGCAGCCCCCGGACAGTCTATGGCTACACCTTC
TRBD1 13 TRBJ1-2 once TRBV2 CASSYGQGDGYTF TGTGCCAGCAGTTATGGACAGGGAGATGGCTACACCTTC
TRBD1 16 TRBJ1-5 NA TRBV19 CASSSLTGKVAQPQHF TGTGCCAGTAGTAGCCTGACAGGGAAGGTGGCTCAGCCCCAGCATTTT
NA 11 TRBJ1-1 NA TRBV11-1 CASSEYTEAFF TGTGCCAGCAGCGAATACACTGAAGCTTTCTTT
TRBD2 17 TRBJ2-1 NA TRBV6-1 CASSERWGTSSYNEQFF TGTGCCAGCAGTGAAAGGTGGGGGACTAGCTCCTACAATGAGCAGTTCTTC
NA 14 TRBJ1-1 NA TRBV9 CASSVAGRMTEAFF TGTGCCAGCAGCGTAGCGGGTCGGATGACTGAAGCTTTCTTT
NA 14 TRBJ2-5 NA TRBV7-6 CASSLVGQQETQYF TGTGCCAGCAGCTTAGTGGGCCAGCAAGAGACCCAGTACTTC
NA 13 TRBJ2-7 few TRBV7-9 CASSQGTTYEQYF TGTGCCAGCAGCCAAGGGACCACCTACGAGCAGTACTTC
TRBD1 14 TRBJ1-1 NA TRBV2 CASSISTGATEAFF TGTGCCAGCAGTATCTCGACAGGGGCCACTGAAGCTTTCTTT
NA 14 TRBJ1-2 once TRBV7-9 CASSPLTVRYGYTF TGTGCCAGCAGTCCCCTGACAGTACGCTATGGCTACACCTTC
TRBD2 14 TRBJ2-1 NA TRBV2 CASSEGLAGGEQFF TGTGCCAGCAGTGAAGGACTAGCGGGGGGTGAGCAGTTCTTC
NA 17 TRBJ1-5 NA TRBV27 CASSLFSLTEGNQPQHF TGTGCCAGCAGTTTATTTAGTTTAACCGAGGGCAATCAGCCCCAGCATTTT
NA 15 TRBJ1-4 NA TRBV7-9 CASSYDGATNEKLFF TGTGCCAGCAGTTACGACGGAGCAACTAATGAAAAACTGTTTTTT
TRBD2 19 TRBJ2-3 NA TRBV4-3 CASSQDLTGTSEPTDTQYF TGCGCCAGCAGCCAAGACTTGACAGGGACTAGCGAGCCCACAGATACGCAGTATTTT
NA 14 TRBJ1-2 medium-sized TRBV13 CASSLEGDAYGYTF TGTGCCAGCAGCTTAGAGGGGGACGCCTATGGCTACACCTTC
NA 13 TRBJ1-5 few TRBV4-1 CASSQGENQPQHF TGCGCCAGCAGCCAGGGGGAGAATCAGCCCCAGCATTTT
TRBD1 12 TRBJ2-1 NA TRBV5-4 CASSTTGNEQFF TGTGCCAGCAGCACGACAGGGAATGAGCAGTTCTTC
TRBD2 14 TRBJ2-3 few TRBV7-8 CASGLAGGPDTQYF TGTGCCAGCGGACTAGCGGGGGGGCCAGATACGCAGTATTTT
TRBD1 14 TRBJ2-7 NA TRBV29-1 CSVRDRGQSYEQYF TGCAGCGTGAGGGACAGGGGACAATCCTACGAGCAGTACTTC
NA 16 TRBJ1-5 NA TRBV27 CASSFSWGESNQPQHF TGTGCCAGCAGTTTTTCCTGGGGGGAGAGCAATCAGCCCCAGCATTTT
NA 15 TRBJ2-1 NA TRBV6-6 CASKPLSSSYNEQFF TGTGCCAGCAAACCGCTATCGAGCTCCTACAATGAGCAGTTCTTC
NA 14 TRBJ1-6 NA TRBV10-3 CASSTGYANSPLHF TGTGCCAGCAGTACAGGGTATGCTAATTCACCCCTCCACTTT
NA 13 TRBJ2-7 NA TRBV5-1 CASSWGVGGEQYF TGCGCCAGCAGCTGGGGGGTCGGAGGCGAGCAGTACTTC
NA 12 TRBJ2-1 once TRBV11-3 CASSGQDNEQFF TGTGCCAGCAGCGGGCAGGACAATGAGCAGTTCTTC
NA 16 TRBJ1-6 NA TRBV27 CASSLSGGRVLGPLHF TGTGCCAGCAGTTTAAGTGGGGGACGGGTACTGGGGCCCCTCCACTTT
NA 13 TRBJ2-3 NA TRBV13 CASSWGEQGTQYF TGTGCCAGCAGCTGGGGGGAACAGGGTACGCAGTATTTT
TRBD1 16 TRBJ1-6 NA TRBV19 CASSIDETGGESPLHF TGTGCCAGTAGTATAGATGAGACAGGGGGCGAATCACCCCTCCACTTT
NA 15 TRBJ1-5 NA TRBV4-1 CASNPEGGSNQPQHF TGCGCCAGCAATCCCGAGGGGGGGAGCAATCAGCCCCAGCATTTT
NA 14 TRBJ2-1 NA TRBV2 CASPTGPTYNEQFF TGTGCCAGCCCTACCGGACCTACCTACAATGAGCAGTTCTTC
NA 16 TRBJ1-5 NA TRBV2 CASSDRKGTGNQPQHF TGTGCCAGCAGTGATCGGAAGGGCACCGGCAATCAGCCCCAGCATTTT
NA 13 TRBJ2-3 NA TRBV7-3 CASSSPGTDTQYF TGTGCCAGCAGCTCCCCGGGCACAGATACGCAGTATTTT
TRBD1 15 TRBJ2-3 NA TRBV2 CASSTPGQGSATQYF TGTGCCAGCAGCACCCCGGGACAGGGCTCGGCTACGCAGTATTTT
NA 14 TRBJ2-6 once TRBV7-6 CASCREAGANVLTF TGTGCCAGCTGCAGGGAGGCCGGGGCCAACGTCCTGACTTTC
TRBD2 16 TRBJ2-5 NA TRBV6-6 CASSYLAGGTQETQYF TGTGCCAGCAGTTACCTAGCGGGGGGAACCCAAGAGACCCAGTACTTC
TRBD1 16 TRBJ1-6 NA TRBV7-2 CASSLVGDRYNSPLHF TGTGCCAGCAGCTTAGTGGGGGACAGATATAATTCACCCCTCCACTTT
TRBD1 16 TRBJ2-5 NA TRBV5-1 CASSETGQGIYETQYF TGCGCCAGCAGCGAAACGGGACAGGGGATTTATGAGACCCAGTACTTC
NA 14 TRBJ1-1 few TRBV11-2 CASSLLQTNTEAFF TGTGCCAGCAGCCTACTTCAGACGAACACTGAAGCTTTCTTT
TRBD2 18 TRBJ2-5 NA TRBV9 CASSATAASGGRRETQYF TGTGCCAGCAGCGCGACTGCGGCTAGCGGGGGCCGGCGGGAGACCCAGTACTTC
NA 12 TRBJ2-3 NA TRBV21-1 CASSKGGSTQYF TGTGCCAGCAGCAAAGGAGGATCGACGCAGTATTTT
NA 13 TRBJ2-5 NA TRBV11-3 CASSSGRAGTQYF TGTGCCAGCAGCTCGGGCAGGGCGGGGACCCAGTACTTC
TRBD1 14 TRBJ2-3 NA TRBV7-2 CASSFGQGTDTQYF TGTGCCAGCAGCTTTGGACAGGGAACAGATACGCAGTATTTT
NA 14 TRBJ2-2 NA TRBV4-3 CASSQDRNTGELFF TGCGCCAGCAGCCAAGACAGGAACACCGGGGAGCTGTTTTTT
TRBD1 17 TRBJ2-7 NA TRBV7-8 CASSLGTGLVGSYEQYF TGTGCCAGCAGCTTAGGGACAGGGTTGGTGGGCTCCTACGAGCAGTACTTC
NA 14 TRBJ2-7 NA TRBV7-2 CASSLVVEGYEQYF TGTGCCAGCAGCTTAGTAGTGGAAGGCTACGAGCAGTACTTC
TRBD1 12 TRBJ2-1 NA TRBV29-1 CSGDRGRNEQFF TGCAGCGGGGACAGGGGGCGGAATGAGCAGTTCTTC